This passage covers 15 T cell receptor beta chains from one sample sequenced in a study of T cells in Graves' hyperthyroidism and ophthalmopathy. There were TCR beta CDR3 regions amplified from RNA transcripts. The TCR CDR3 was amplified in a first-round RT-PCR using the HTBI primer set. Each CDR3 protein is one row after TCRdb ran MiXCR on the multiplex PCR reads. This table has about 600,000 distinct CDR3 sequences, roughly 15% appearing once. What was sequenced was blood. The origin of the receptors is a woman in her 40s with Graves' ophthalmopathy.

Many counts were recorded for this clonotype. J is TRBJ2-7 and V is TRBV5-1, with TRBD1 as a possible D gene (5 bases). Trimming shortened V by 3 bases and J by 1 base, and 11 bases separated the two germline ends. CDR1 is SGHRS and CDR2 is YFSETQ in the germline V gene. The CDR3 is 14 residues long. The chain's CDR3 is CASSWGDSSYEQYF. CDR3 coding DNA: TGCGCCAGCAGCTGGGGCGACAGTTCCTACGAGCAGTACTTC.

The gene calls are TRBV6-1 and TRBJ1-1, with 7 bases that match TRBD1. Germline CDR1 reads MNHNS; CDR2 reads SASEGT. The CDR3 loop spans 15 amino acids. The junction had 9 bases not matched to a gene; V was cut back by 8 bases and J by 0 bases. The CDR3 sequence: CASEARQGLNTEAFF. CDR3 in DNA: TGTGCCAGCGAAGCCCGACAGGGATTGAACACTGAAGCTTTCTTT.

V and J are TRBV7-9 and TRBJ2-5; D possibly corresponds to TRBD1 (5 bases). There are 13 residues in the CDR3. Trimming took off 6 bases at V and 4 bases at J, with 12 bases between the two ends. Germline V gene data show CDR1 as SEHNR and CDR2 as FQNEAQ (reference sequence). CDR3 sequence (DNA): TGTGCCAGCAGTCGTAGTCAGGGAGAGACCCAGTACTTC. Translated: CASSRSQGETQYF. The complete variable domain, with remaining parts taken from reference TRBV7-9 and TRBJ2-5, reads DTGVSQNPRHKITKRGQNVTFRCDPISEHNRLYWYRQTLGQGPEFLTYFQNEAQLEKSRLLSDRFSAERPKGSFSTLEIQRTEQGDSAMYLCASSRSQGETQYFGPGTRLLVL.

Only a few counts were recorded for this clonotype. The chain carries TRBV6-1 and TRBJ2-2; TRBD2 matches 9 bases. The CDR3 loop spans 18 amino acids. Germline V gene sequence: CDR1 MNHNS, CDR2 SASEGT. J lost 1 base, V lost 2 bases, and 8 bases had no gene match. CDR3 protein: CASSEIGAAGGNTGELFF. The DNA of the CDR3 is TGTGCCAGCAGTGAAATTGGGGCAGCGGGAGGGAACACCGGGGAGCTGTTTTTT.

In this sample, this clonotype turned up a few times. This chain uses TRBV3-1 with TRBJ2-6; 14 nucleotides agree with TRBD2. This CDR3 contains 19 residues. CDR1 is LGHDT, CDR2 YNNKEL, per germline (reference sequence). J was trimmed by 2 bases and V by 1 base; bases with no gene match: 4. The CDR3: CASSQAGTSGSTGANVLTF. CDR3 DNA sequence: TGTGCCAGCAGCCAAGCCGGGACTAGCGGGAGCACTGGGGCCAACGTCCTGACTTTC.

The chain joins TRBV5-1 to TRBJ1-2, with unresolved D. The CDR3 is 14 amino acids. The V gene lost 0 bases and the J gene lost 3 bases, with 9 bases spanning the gap. The germline CDR1 and CDR2 sequences are SGHRS and YFSETQ. In nucleotides, the CDR3 is TGCGCCAGCAGCTTGGAAGCAGATTACTATGGCTACACCTTC. Translating gives CASSLEADYYGYTF.

The V call is TRBV20-1, the J call TRBJ2-1, with D unclear. This CDR3 region has 11 residues. Deletions cut 3 bases from V and 8 bases from J, with 8 bases between. CDR1 is DFQATT and CDR2 is SNEGSKA in the germline V gene (reference sequence). In DNA, the CDR3 is TGCAGTGCTAGGAAGGGTTATGAGCAGTTCTTC. This codes for CSARKGYEQFF.

This clonotype occurred many times. V usage is TRBV27 and J usage is TRBJ2-3; D call uncertain. Trimming pared 3 bases from V and 2 bases from J, leaving 9 bases between. Germline values: CDR1 MNHEY, CDR2 SMNVEV (reference sequence). The CDR3 sequence is 14 residues long. The chain's CDR3 is CASSLTANTDTQYF. The DNA for the CDR3 is TGTGCCAGCAGTTTGACTGCAAACACAGATACGCAGTATTTT.

This clonotype was seen at least ten times. The gene calls are TRBV7-8 and TRBJ2-3; a possible D gene is TRBD2 (6 bases). V gave up 0 bases and J gave up 0 bases, with 16 bases separating them. Germline assignment: CDR1 SGHVS and CDR2 FQNEAQ. CDR3 length: 18 amino acids. The CDR3 reads CASSLAWVADTSTDTQYF. The CDR3 DNA follows: TGTGCCAGCAGCTTAGCGTGGGTAGCGGACACTAGCACAGATACGCAGTATTTT.

The chain couples TRBV5-1 to TRBJ2-7; D is perhaps TRBD1 or TRBD2 (5 bases each). The V end lost 3 bases, the J end lost 7 bases, and 11 bases lay between the germline ends. This CDR3 spans 12 amino acids. CDR1 and CDR2 (germline): SGHRS, YFSETQ. CDR3 bases: TGCGCCAGCAGCTGGGGCTCGGGGGAGCAGTACTTC. It translates to CASSWGSGEQYF. Variable domain in full (rest from reference TRBV5-1 and TRBJ2-7): KAGVTQTPRYLIKTRGQQVTLSCSPISGHRSVSWYQQTPGQGLQFLFEYFSETQRNKGNFPGRFSGRQFSNSRSEMNVSTLELGDSALYLCASSWGSGEQYFGPGTRLTVT.

At least ten counts were recorded for this clonotype. The chain is built from TRBV12-3 or TRBV12-4 and TRBJ1-1, with TRBD1 matching 11 bases. The CDR3 consists of 14 residues. V lost 7 bases to trimming and J lost 5 bases; unmatched junction nucleotides: 6. The CDR3 DNA is TGTGCCAGCACGCGGACAGGGGGCAATACTGAAGCTTTCTTT. Its translation: CASTRTGGNTEAFF.

A few counts support this clonotype. The chain has TRBV2 and TRBJ1-1; tentatively, D is TRBD1 (6 bases). Deletions cut 4 bases from V and 4 bases from J, with 13 bases between. CDR3 length equals 14 residues. Per the germline V gene, CDR1 is SNHLY and CDR2 is FYNNEI. Here the CDR3 reads CASSAQGTGTEAFF. The CDR3 nucleotides are TGTGCCAGCAGTGCCCAGGGGACGGGCACTGAAGCTTTCTTT.

This clonotype has a count of ten or more. The genes are TRBV11-2 and TRBJ2-1; TRBD2 might be the D (5 bases). This CDR3 spans 13 amino acids. The germline CDR1 and CDR2 sequences are SGHAT and FQNNGV. Trimming pared 2 bases from V and 6 bases from J, leaving 8 bases between. The CDR3 sequence: CASSLFGGNEQFF. CDR3 DNA: TGTGCCAGCAGCTTATTCGGAGGCAATGAGCAGTTCTTC.

This clonotype was found many times. The chain has TRBV7-9 and TRBJ2-2, with D tentatively TRBD2 (5 bases). CDR3 length equals 15 residues. The V gene lost 4 bases and the J gene lost 6 bases, with 15 bases spanning the gap. In germline, CDR1 is SEHNR, CDR2 FQNEAQ (reference sequence). The CDR3 sequence: CASSSLGRWAGELFF. The CDR3 DNA follows: TGTGCCAGCAGCTCACTAGGCCGATGGGCCGGGGAGCTGTTTTTT.

Remarks on this clonotype: One end of the junction varies from germline; a read error may be responsible. The gene calls are TRBV6-1 and TRBJ2-3; 8 nucleotides align to TRBD2. Per the germline V gene, CDR1 is MNHNS and CDR2 is SASEGT. This CDR3 has 14 amino acids. CDR3 sequence (DNA): TGTGCCGGCAGTAGCGGGGTTAGCACAGATACGCAGTATTTT. It codes for CAGSSGVSTDTQYF.